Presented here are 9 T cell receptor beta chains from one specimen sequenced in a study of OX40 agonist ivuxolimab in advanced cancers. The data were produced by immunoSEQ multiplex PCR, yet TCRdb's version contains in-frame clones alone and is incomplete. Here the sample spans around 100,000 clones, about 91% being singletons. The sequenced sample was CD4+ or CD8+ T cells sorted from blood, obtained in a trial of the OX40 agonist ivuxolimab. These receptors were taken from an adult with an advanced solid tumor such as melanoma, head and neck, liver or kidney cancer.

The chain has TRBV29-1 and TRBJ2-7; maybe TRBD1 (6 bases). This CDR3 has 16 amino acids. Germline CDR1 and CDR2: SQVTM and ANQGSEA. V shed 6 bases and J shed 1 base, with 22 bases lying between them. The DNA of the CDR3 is TGCAGCGTCGAAATGCAGAGGGGGTCTAGGTCCTACGAGCAGTACTTC. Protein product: CSVEMQRGSRSYEQYF.

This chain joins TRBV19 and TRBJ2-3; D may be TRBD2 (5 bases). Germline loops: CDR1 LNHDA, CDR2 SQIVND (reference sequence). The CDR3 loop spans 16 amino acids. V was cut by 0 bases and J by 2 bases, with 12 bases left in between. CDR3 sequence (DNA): TGTGCCAGTAGTATAGAGGGGAGCCAGGACACAGATACGCAGTATTTT. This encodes CASSIEGSQDTDTQYF.

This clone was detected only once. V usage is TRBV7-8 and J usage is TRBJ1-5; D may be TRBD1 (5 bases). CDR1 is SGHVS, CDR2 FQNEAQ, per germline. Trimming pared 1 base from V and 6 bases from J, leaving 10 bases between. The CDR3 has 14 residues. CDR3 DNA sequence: TGTGCCAGCAGCTTAGGCGGGGGTGGTCAGCCCCAGCATTTT. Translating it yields CASSLGGGGQPQHF.

CDR3 sequence (DNA): TGTGCCAGCAGCCCCGGGGGGGCCAACGTCCTGACTTTC. It is translated as CASSPGGANVLTF. The gene calls are TRBV28 and TRBJ2-6; no reliable D call. In germline, CDR1 is MDHEN, CDR2 SYDVKM. Trimming stripped 6 bases from V and 4 bases from J, with 7 bases between. The CDR3 spans 13 residues.

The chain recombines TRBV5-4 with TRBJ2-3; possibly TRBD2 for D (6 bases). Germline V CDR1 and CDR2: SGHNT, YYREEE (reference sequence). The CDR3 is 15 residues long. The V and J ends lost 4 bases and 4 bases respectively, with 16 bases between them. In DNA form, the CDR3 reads TGTGCCAGCAGCGGCACTAGCATAGTAGCAGATACGCAGTATTTT. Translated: CASSGTSIVADTQYF.

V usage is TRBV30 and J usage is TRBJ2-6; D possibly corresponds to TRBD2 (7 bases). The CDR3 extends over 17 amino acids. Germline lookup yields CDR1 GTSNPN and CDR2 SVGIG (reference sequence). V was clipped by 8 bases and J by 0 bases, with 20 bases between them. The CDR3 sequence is CAGEGGTRLSGANVLTF. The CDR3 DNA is TGTGCCGGGGAGGGGGGTACAAGGCTCTCTGGGGCCAACGTCCTGACTTTC.

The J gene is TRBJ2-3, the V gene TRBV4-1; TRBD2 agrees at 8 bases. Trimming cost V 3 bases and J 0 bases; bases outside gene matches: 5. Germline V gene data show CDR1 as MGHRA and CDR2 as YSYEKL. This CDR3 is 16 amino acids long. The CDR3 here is CASSQLSGASTDTQYF. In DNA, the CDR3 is TGCGCCAGCAGCCAGCTTAGCGGGGCAAGCACAGATACGCAGTATTTT.

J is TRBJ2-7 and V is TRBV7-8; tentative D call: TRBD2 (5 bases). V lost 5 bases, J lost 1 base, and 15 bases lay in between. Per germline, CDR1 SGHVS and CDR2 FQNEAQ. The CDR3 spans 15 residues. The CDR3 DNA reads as TGTGCCAGCAGCGAAATGGCTAGCACATCCTACGAGCAGTACTTC. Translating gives CASSEMASTSYEQYF.

CDR3 sequence: CAWGRGSRQPQHF. In DNA, the CDR3 is TGTGCCTGGGGGCGAGGGAGTCGTCAGCCCCAGCATTTT. The gene calls are TRBV30 and TRBJ1-5; D unresolved. This CDR3 spans 13 amino acids. Germline V gene lookup returns CDR1 GTSNPN and CDR2 SVGIG (reference sequence). The ends were cut back, 5 bases at V and 6 bases at J, with 14 bases in the middle.